This T cell receptor beta chain was retrieved from a study of T cell responses to AZD1222 COVID-19 vaccine. On this clone itself: The target antigen is unknown.

Second doses were pooled across both intervals (about 4 or about 12 weeks). V lost 5 bases and J 2 bases, leaving 3 bases between the germline ends. The CDR3 is made up of 12 amino acids. Germline-derived CDR1 and CDR2 are SNHLY and FYNNEI. Study results and caveats: Nearly half of spike-specific TCRs reportedly target unmutated variant regions. White British ancestry dominated among donors, who included more females, and clonal diversity was possibly underestimated. Repertoire collection took place solely once the T cell response had peaked.

This table comes from immunoSEQ multiplex PCR, and its TCRdb copy is limited to in-frame clones, with some not included. The sample contains about 150,000 clones, more than 85% of which appear only once. The sequencing used peripheral blood, collected 28 days after the second AZD1222 dose. The TCR sequence derives from an adult who received the AZD1222 COVID-19 vaccine. The chain combines TRBV2 with TRBJ2-2; D is unresolved. This CDR3 reads CASSSNTGELFF. CDR3 DNA: TGTGCCAGCAGTTCCAACACCGGGGAGCTGTTTTTT.